The 10 T cell receptor beta chains given below trace back to one sample, sequenced in a study of blood T cell repertoires in COVID-19. Assay used: immunoSEQ multiplex PCR; TCRdb lists only in-frame clones, some missing. The sample records approximately 150,000 clones, 75% to 85% being singletons. Sequencing input: PBMCs or T cells enriched from blood (not recorded which). These receptors came from a man between 45 and 60 years old who had recovered from COVID-19.

The chain employs TRBV5-1 and TRBJ1-5; D is perhaps TRBD1 (6 bases). Germline loops: CDR1 SGHRS, CDR2 YFSETQ. V gave up 4 bases and J gave up 7 bases, with 12 bases separating them. The CDR3 extends over 13 amino acids. The CDR3 DNA is TGCGCCAGCAGCCTCATTGGGGGCCAGCCCCAGCATTTT. Amino acid sequence: CASSLIGGQPQHF.

This clone was picked up one time. The chain is built from TRBV14 and TRBJ2-7; 9 positions match TRBD2. With 7 bases clipped from V and 2 bases from J, the junction kept 3 bases outside the gene matches. The CDR3 has 13 residues. CDR1 SGHDN and CDR2 FVKESK come from the germline V gene. This CDR3 is CASKAGGAYEQYF. The CDR3 coding sequence is TGTGCCAGCAAAGCGGGGGGAGCCTACGAGCAGTACTTC.

The V gene is TRBV10-2, the J gene TRBJ1-2; 9 nucleotides match TRBD1. This CDR3 has 16 amino acids. CDR1 and CDR2 (germline): WSHSY, SAAADI. V shed 2 bases and J 2 bases; nucleotides not matched to a gene: 6. CDR3 coding DNA: TGCGCCAGCAGTGAGCGTCCCGGGACAGGGAACTATGGCTACACCTTC. Residues: CASSERPGTGNYGYTF.

The J gene is TRBJ1-1, the V gene TRBV3-1 (or the pseudogene TRBV3-2); 7 nucleotides align to TRBD1. This CDR3 contains 15 residues. J lost 3 bases, V lost 0 bases, and 4 bases had no gene match. Germline V gene data show CDR1 as LGHDT and CDR2 as YNNKEL (reference sequence). Here the CDR3 reads CASSQDHRGYTEAFF. CDR3 DNA sequence: TGTGCCAGCAGCCAAGATCACAGGGGATACACTGAAGCTTTCTTT.

The CDR3 nucleotides are TGTGCCAGCAGCGTTCTAGCGGAACAAGAGACCCAGTACTTC. Residues: CASSVLAEQETQYF. V usage is TRBV9 and J usage is TRBJ2-5, with 7 bases identical to TRBD2. The V gene's germline CDR1 is SGDLS and CDR2 YYNGEE. The CDR3 extends over 14 amino acids. The V and J ends lost 2 bases and 2 bases, in that order; junction bases with no gene match: 3.

In this sample, this clone turned up a few times. V and J are TRBV19 and TRBJ1-1, with TRBD1 identical over 10 bases. The CDR3 has 17 residues. Unmatched junction bases numbered 13, after V lost 5 bases and J lost 4 bases. Germline CDR1 and CDR2: LNHDA and SQIVND (reference sequence). The CDR3 DNA follows: TGTGCCAGTAGTCCTGGGACAGGGGCCGCGGGAGGCACTGAAGCTTTCTTT. It is translated as CASSPGTGAAGGTEAFF.

The rearrangement joins TRBV2 to TRBJ1-1; D might be TRBD1 (5 bases). Germline V CDR1 and CDR2: SNHLY, FYNNEI. V dropped 6 bases and J dropped 1 base, with 9 bases sitting between them. This CDR3 is built from 13 residues. CDR3 amino acids: CASRSDRNTEAFF. For the CDR3, the DNA is TGTGCCAGCAGGTCCGACAGGAACACTGAAGCTTTCTTT.

The chain is built from TRBV11-2 and TRBJ2-7; 12 bases are a match to TRBD1. V was clipped by 1 base and J by 6 bases; unmatched bases: 7. This CDR3 contains 16 residues. Germline V lookup: CDR1 SGHAT, CDR2 FQNNGV. The CDR3 is CASSLGAGTGGSEQYF. CDR3 sequence (DNA): TGTGCCAGCAGCTTAGGGGCCGGGACAGGGGGCTCCGAGCAGTACTTC.

The J gene is TRBJ1-1, the V gene TRBV5-1; D is undetermined. Germline values: CDR1 SGHRS, CDR2 YFSETQ. V gave up 1 base and J gave up 5 bases, with 15 bases separating them. The CDR3 extends over 15 amino acids. The CDR3 coding sequence is TGCGCCAGCAGCTTGTTTGCACCCCCACAGACTGAAGCTTTCTTT. Residues: CASSLFAPPQTEAFF.

The chain recombines TRBV6-5 with TRBJ1-3, with 7 bases fitting TRBD1. The CDR3 runs 14 residues. Germline assignment: CDR1 MNHEY and CDR2 SVGAGI. Losses at the gene ends were 7 bases for V and 0 bases for J; bases not matched to a gene: 3. The CDR3 coding sequence is TGTGCCAGCAACCGACAGGGCTCTGGAAACACCATATATTTT. Its protein is CASNRQGSGNTIYF.